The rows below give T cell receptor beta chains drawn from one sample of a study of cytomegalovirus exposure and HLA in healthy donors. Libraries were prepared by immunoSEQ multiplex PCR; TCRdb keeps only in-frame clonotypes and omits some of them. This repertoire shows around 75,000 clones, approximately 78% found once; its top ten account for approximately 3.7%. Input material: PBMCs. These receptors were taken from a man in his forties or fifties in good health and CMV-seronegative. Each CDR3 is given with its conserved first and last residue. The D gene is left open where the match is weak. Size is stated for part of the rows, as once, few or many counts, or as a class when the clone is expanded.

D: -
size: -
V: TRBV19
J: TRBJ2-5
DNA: TGTGCCAGTAGGATCTCCCCGACAGGTGCCGGGACCCAGTACTTC
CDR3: CASRISPTGAGTQYF

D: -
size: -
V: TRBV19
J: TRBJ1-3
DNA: TGTGCCAGTACCCTAAGGTCCAGGCGCTCTGGAAACACCATATATTTT
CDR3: CASTLRSRRSGNTIYF

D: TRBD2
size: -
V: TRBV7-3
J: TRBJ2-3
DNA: TGTGCCAGCAGCTCCTCGACTAGCGGGGTTACGCAGTATTTT
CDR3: CASSSSTSGVTQYF

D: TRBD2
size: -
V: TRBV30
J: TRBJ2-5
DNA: TGTGCCTGGAGTCAAGCGGGGGGGGAGACCCAGTACTTC
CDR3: CAWSQAGGETQYF

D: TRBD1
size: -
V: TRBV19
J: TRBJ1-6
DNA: TGTGCCAGTAGAGATCGACAGGGGTCCAGTTCACCCCTCCACTTT
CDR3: CASRDRQGSSSPLHF

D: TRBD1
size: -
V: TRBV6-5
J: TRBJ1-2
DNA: TGTGCCAGCAGTTTCAGTCAGACAGGGATTAACTATGGCTACACCTTC
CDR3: CASSFSQTGINYGYTF

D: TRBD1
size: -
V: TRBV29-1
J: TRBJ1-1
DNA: TGCAGCGTTGCAGGGGGCTGGGGGATGAACACTGAAGCTTTCTTT
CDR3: CSVAGGWGMNTEAFF

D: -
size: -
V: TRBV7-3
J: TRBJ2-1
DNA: TGTGCCAGCAGCCCACCCGGGGACAATGAGCAGTTCTTC
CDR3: CASSPPGDNEQFF

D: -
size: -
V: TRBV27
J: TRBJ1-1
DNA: TGTGCCAGCAGTTTTGAGGGCCCAATCACTGAAGCTTTCTTT
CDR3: CASSFEGPITEAFF

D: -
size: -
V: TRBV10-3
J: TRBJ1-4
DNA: TGTGCCATCAGTGAAACAGGGTCTAATGAAAAACTGTTTTTT
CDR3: CAISETGSNEKLFF

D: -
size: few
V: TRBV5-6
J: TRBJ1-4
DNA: TGTGCCAGCAGCGGGAGGGGACGGCCTAATGAAAAACTGTTTTTT
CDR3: CASSGRGRPNEKLFF

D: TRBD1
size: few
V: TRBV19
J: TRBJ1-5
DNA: TGTGCCAGTAGTCTGCTGACAGGGAATCAGCCCCAGCATTTT
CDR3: CASSLLTGNQPQHF

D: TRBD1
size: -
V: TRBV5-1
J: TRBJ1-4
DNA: TGCGCCAGCAGCCCGACAGGGGCGCCTAATGAAAAACTGTTTTTT
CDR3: CASSPTGAPNEKLFF

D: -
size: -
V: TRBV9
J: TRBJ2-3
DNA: TGTGCCAGCAGCACCTTGGGGGCCACAGATACGCAGTATTTT
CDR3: CASSTLGATDTQYF

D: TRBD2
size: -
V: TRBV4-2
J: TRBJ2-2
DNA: TGTGCCAGCAGCCAAGTAGCGGGGGGATCGAACACCGGGGAGCTGTTTTTT
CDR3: CASSQVAGGSNTGELFF

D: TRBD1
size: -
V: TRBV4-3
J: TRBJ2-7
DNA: TGCGCCAGCAGCCAAGTGGGACAGCTTTCCTACGAGCAGTACTTC
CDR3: CASSQVGQLSYEQYF

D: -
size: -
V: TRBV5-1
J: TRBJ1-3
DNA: TGCGCCAGCAGCTTGGGAGCAGGCTCGGGGTCATTCGGAAACACCATATATTTT
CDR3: CASSLGAGSGSFGNTIYF

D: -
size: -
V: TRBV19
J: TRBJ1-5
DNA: TGTGCCAGTACATCGGACAGCCGAAATCAGCCCCAGCATTTT
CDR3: CASTSDSRNQPQHF

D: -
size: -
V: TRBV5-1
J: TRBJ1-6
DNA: TGCGCCAGCAGCTTGAACAGACAGGAGTCACCCCTCCACTTT
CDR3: CASSLNRQESPLHF

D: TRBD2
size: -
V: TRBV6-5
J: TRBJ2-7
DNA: TGTGCCAGCAGTCATGGGAGGGAGCGCGAGCAGTACTTC
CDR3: CASSHGREREQYF

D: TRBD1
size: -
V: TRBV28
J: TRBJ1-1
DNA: TGTGCCAGCAACTCGGCCGGGACAGGAAACACTGAAGCTTTCTTT
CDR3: CASNSAGTGNTEAFF

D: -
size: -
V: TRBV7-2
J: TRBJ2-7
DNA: TGTGCCAGCAGCTTAGCTGGGCCGTACGAGCAGTACTTC
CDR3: CASSLAGPYEQYF

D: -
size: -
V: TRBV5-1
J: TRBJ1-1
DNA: TGCGCCAGCAGCTTAGGCGGCACGAACACTGAAGCTTTCTTT
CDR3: CASSLGGTNTEAFF

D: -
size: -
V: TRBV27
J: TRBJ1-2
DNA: TGTGCCAGCAGTAAAACAGGGAACTATGGCTACACCTTC
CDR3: CASSKTGNYGYTF

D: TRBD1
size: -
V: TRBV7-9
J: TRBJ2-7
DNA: TGTGCCAGCAGCAACGGACAGGGGGAAGTGTACGAGCAGTACTTC
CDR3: CASSNGQGEVYEQYF

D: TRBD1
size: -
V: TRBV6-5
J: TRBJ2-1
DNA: TGTGCCAGCAGTTACACCGGGTCGACAGGGCGGAATGAGCAGTTCTTC
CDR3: CASSYTGSTGRNEQFF

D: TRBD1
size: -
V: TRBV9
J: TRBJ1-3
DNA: TGTGCCAGCAGCGCGGGGGGGACAGTCGCTGGAAACACCATATATTTT
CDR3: CASSAGGTVAGNTIYF

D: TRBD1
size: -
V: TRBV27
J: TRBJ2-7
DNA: TGTGCCAGCAGTCGTCCGGGACAGGTCGCTACCTACGAGCAGTACTTC
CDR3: CASSRPGQVATYEQYF

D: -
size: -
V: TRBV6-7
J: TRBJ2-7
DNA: TGTGCCAGCAGTTACCCCGGCCAGAAACACTACGAGCAGTACTTC
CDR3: CASSYPGQKHYEQYF